This paragraph reports one T cell receptor beta chain. The data belong to a study of OX40 agonist ivuxolimab in advanced cancers. Repertoires were generated with immunoSEQ multiplex PCR, while TCRdb's copy carries only in-frame clones and drops some. This table has around 76,000 clones, 78% appearing once. Germline loops: CDR1 LNHDA, CDR2 SQIVND (reference sequence). Trimming shortened V by 4 bases and J by 0 bases, and 18 bases separated the two germline ends. This CDR3 region has 18 residues. The sequencing used CD4+ or CD8+ T cells sorted from blood, collected in a trial of the OX40 agonist ivuxolimab. The TCR originated in an adult with an advanced solid tumor such as melanoma, head and neck, liver or kidney cancer. This sequence joins TRBV19 and TRBJ2-2; no clear D gene. CDR3 amino acids: CASSKVLVGPANTGELFF. For the CDR3, the DNA is TGTGCCAGTAGTAAAGTTCTGGTGGGCCCCGCGAACACCGGGGAGCTGTTTTTT.